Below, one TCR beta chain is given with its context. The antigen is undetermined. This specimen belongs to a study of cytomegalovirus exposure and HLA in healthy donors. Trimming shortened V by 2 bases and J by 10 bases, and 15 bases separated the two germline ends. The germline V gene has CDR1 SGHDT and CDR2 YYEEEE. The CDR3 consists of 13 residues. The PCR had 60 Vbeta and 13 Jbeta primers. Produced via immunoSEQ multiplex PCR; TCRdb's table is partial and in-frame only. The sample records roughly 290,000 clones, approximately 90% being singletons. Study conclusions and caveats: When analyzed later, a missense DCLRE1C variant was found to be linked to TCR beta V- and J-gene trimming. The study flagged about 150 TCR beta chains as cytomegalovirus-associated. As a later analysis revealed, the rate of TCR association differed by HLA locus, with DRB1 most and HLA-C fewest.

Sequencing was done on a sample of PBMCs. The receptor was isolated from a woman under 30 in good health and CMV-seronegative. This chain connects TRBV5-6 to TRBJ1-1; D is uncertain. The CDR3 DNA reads TGTGCCAGCAGCTTACTGAACGGTTTCTCAGCTTTCTTT. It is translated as CASSLLNGFSAFF.